The clone carrying this T cell receptor beta chain was counted between two and nine times. Its antigen is not known. The sample originates from a study of early T cells in non-severe SARS-CoV-2 infection. Broader study findings: In VDJdb matching, anti-spike CD8 responses were favored while private and CD4 specificities went missing.

Unique molecular identifier tags were affixed to discrete cDNA molecules. TCRdb recomputed calls from the 5' RACE reads with MiXCR, one row per CDR3 protein. The table includes around 60,000 distinct CDR3 sequences, 18% detected once. The CDR3 runs 15 residues. V lost 0 bases, J lost 5 bases, and 8 bases lay in between. Sequencing was performed on whole blood, taken at baseline. This receptor was identified in an adult who was a healthcare worker with PCR-confirmed SARS-CoV-2 infection or an uninfected control (not recorded which). V gene TRBV12-3 or TRBV12-4 combines with J gene TRBJ1-6; tentative D call: TRBD1 (5 bases). CDR3 protein: CASSLAGRNNSPLHF. In nucleotides, the CDR3 is TGTGCCAGCAGTTTAGCGGGACGGAATAATTCACCCCTCCACTTT.